This T cell receptor beta chain comes out of a study of T cells after yellow fever vaccination. Per germline, CDR1 MNHNS and CDR2 SASEGT. The trim removed 5 bases at V and 6 bases at J, leaving 4 bases unmatched. CDR3 length: 14 amino acids. TCRdb fed the 5' RACE reads into MiXCR, producing one record per CDR3 protein. Of more than 250,000 distinct CDR3 sequences in the sample, roughly 7% were seen once. This TCR was recovered from a man aged 18 to 30 who received the YFV17D yellow fever vaccine. The specimen comprised PBMCs, sampled about 49 days after the first yellow fever vaccination. This sequence joins TRBV6-1 and TRBJ2-3; 11 bases line up with TRBD2. The CDR3 protein is CASSRLAGLDTQYF. The DNA for the CDR3 is TGTGCCAGCAGTAGACTAGCGGGGCTTGATACGCAGTATTTT.